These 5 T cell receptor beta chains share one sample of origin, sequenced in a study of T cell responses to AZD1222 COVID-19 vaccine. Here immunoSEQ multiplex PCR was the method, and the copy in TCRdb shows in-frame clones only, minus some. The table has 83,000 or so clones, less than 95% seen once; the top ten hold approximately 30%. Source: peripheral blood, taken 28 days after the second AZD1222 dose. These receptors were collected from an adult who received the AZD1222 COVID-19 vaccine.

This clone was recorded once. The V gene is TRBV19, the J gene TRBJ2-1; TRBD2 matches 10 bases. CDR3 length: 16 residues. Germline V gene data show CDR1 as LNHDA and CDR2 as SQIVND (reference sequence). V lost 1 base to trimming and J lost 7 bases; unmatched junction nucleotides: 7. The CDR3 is CASSIVSSGRVNEQFF. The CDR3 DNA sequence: TGTGCCAGTAGTATAGTCTCTAGCGGGAGAGTGAATGAGCAGTTCTTC.

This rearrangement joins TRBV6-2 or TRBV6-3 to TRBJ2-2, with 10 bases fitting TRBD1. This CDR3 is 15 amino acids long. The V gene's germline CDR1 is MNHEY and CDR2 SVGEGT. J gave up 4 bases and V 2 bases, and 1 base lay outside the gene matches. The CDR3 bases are TGTGCCAGCAGTTACAGGGACAGGGGCACCGGGGAGCTGTTTTTT. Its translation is CASSYRDRGTGELFF.

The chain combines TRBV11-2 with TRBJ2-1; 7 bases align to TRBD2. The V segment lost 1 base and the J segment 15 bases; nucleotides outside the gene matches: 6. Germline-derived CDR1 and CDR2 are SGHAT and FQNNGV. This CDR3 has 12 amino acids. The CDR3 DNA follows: TGTGCCAGCAGCTTAGCTAGCGGAAACCCGTTCTTC. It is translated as CASSLASGNPFF.

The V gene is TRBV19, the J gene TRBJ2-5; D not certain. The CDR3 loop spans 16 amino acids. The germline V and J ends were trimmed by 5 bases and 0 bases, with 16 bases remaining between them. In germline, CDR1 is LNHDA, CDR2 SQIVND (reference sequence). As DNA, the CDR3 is TGTGCCAGTAGTTCCGAGACACACTCGTACCAAGAGACCCAGTACTTC. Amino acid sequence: CASSSETHSYQETQYF. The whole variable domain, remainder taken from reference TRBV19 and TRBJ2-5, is DGGITQSPKYLFRKEGQNVTLSCEQNLNHDAMYWYRQDPGQGLRLIYYSQIVNDFQKGDIAEGYSVSREKKESFPLTVTSAQKNPTAFYLCASSSETHSYQETQYFGPGTRLLVL.

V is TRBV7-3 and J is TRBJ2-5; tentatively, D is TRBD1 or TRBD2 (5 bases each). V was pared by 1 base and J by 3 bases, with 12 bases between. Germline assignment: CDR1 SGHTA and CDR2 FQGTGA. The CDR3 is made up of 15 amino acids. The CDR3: CASSLIPGPEETQYF. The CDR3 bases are TGTGCCAGCAGCTTAATACCGGGACCAGAAGAGACCCAGTACTTC.